A single sample is the source of the 5 T cell receptor beta chains below, sequenced in a study of neoadjuvant nivolumab and ipilimumab in lung cancer. Clones were sequenced by immunoSEQ multiplex PCR, and TCRdb holds only the in-frame ones, with some missing. The table lists a few thousand clones, about 79% of them singletons. The source material was peripheral blood, sampled after neoadjuvant nivolumab, alone or with ipilimumab, at or shortly before surgery. The source is an adult with non-small cell lung cancer.

This clone was seen a few times. The V gene is TRBV2, the J gene TRBJ1-4; weak D call: TRBD1 (5 bases). The CDR3 length is 15 residues. The germline gives CDR1 SNHLY, CDR2 FYNNEI. V lost 7 bases and J 5 bases, leaving 17 bases between the germline ends. CDR3 residues: CASKVRGLSNEKLFF. CDR3 DNA: TGTGCCAGCAAGGTTCGGGGACTATCCAATGAAAAACTGTTTTTT.

The V gene is TRBV19, the J gene TRBJ1-5, with D unclear. V lost 6 bases and J 5 bases, leaving 14 bases between the germline ends. Germline V gene data show CDR1 as LNHDA and CDR2 as SQIVND (reference sequence). There are 14 residues in the CDR3. Here the CDR3 DNA reads TGTGCCAGTAGCCTCATGGAGGGCGATCAGCCCCAGCATTTT. Amino acids: CASSLMEGDQPQHF.

This sequence joins TRBV7-3 and TRBJ2-7; D could derive from TRBD1 or TRBD2 (5 bases each). The CDR3 is 13 residues long. Germline V gene data show CDR1 as SGHTA and CDR2 as FQGTGA. Between the trimmed V and J ends, which lost 5 bases and 6 bases, there was a span of 14 bases. CDR3 protein: CASSPPGDAEQYF. The CDR3 DNA is TGTGCCAGCAGCCCCCCCGGGGACGCCGAGCAGTACTTC.

V is TRBV5-1 and J is TRBJ2-5, with 7 bases identical to TRBD1. The CDR3 is made up of 13 amino acids. Per germline, CDR1 SGHRS and CDR2 YFSETQ. V lost 4 bases to trimming and J lost 5 bases; unmatched junction nucleotides: 5. The CDR3 bases are TGCGCCAGCAGCGACCCGGGACAGGAGACCCAGTACTTC. Translating it yields CASSDPGQETQYF.

The chain links TRBV5-1 to TRBJ2-1; TRBD2 matches at 13 bases. Per germline, CDR1 SGHRS and CDR2 YFSETQ. This CDR3 spans 17 amino acids. Trimming took 4 bases from V and 3 from J; bases not matched to a gene: 7. The CDR3 reads CASSVGTSGAVYNEQFF. The CDR3 DNA reads as TGCGCCAGCAGCGTCGGGACTAGCGGGGCCGTCTACAATGAGCAGTTCTTC.